The 18 T cell receptor beta chains given below trace back to one sample, sequenced in a study of T-cell reconstitution after alpha-beta-depleted transplantation in children. Study findings and constraints: The main origin of T-cell counts and diversity one year after transplant was newly produced T cells.

Unique molecular identifiers tagged the TCRbeta library. One entry per CDR3 protein, called by TCRdb with MiXCR from the PCR reads. The data show about 300,000 distinct CDR3 sequences, just over 7.5% seen once. These receptors' targets are unknown. Sequenced here: peripheral blood, sampled 360 days after TCRalphabeta/CD19-depleted stem cell transplant. These receptors all stem from a female patient between 2 and 10 years old who had a stem cell transplant for Fanconi anemia, so the T cells may come from the graft donor.

This clonotype was seen at least ten times. V and J are TRBV6-5 and TRBJ2-3; the match to TRBD2 covers 12 bases. After removal of 0 bases from V and 5 bases from J, the junction contained 9 bases not matched to a gene. This CDR3 is built from 18 residues. Germline values: CDR1 MNHEY, CDR2 SVGAGI. CDR3 sequence reads: CASSYSRLAGGPGDTQYF. The DNA of the CDR3 is TGTGCCAGCAGTTACTCGAGGCTAGCGGGAGGGCCGGGAGATACGCAGTATTTT.

This clonotype has just a few counts. This sequence joins TRBV9 and TRBJ2-7; unclear D gene. This CDR3 contains 15 residues. Trimming removed 0 bases from V and 0 bases from J, with 10 bases in between. Germline V gene lookup returns CDR1 SGDLS and CDR2 YYNGEE. CDR3 sequence (DNA): TGTGCCAGCAGCGTAGCAGGCGAATTCTCCTACGAGCAGTACTTC. This translates into CASSVAGEFSYEQYF.

This clonotype has a handful of counts. The rearrangement joins TRBV11-2 to TRBJ2-2; 9 bases align to TRBD2. Germline trimming cut 5 bases from V and 0 bases from J; bases unmatched to any gene: 4. Germline CDR1 SGHAT, CDR2 FQNNGV. The CDR3 extends over 16 amino acids. The CDR3 spells CASSRGGGANTGELFF. The CDR3 DNA reads as TGTGCCAGCAGCCGCGGGGGGGGGGCGAACACCGGGGAGCTGTTTTTT.

This clonotype has a handful of counts. CDR3 sequence: CASSSHPGLAGRETQYF. The CDR3, as DNA: TGTGCCAGCAGCTCACATCCGGGACTAGCGGGGCGAGAGACCCAGTACTTC. The rearrangement uses TRBV7-3 and TRBJ2-5; 13 bases map to TRBD2. Germline-derived CDR1 and CDR2 are SGHTA and FQGTGA. The CDR3 loop spans 17 amino acids. V dropped 4 bases and J dropped 4; count of bases not matched to a gene: 9. Drawing the rest from reference TRBV7-3 and TRBJ2-5, the complete variable domain is GAGVSQTPSNKVTEKGKYVELRCDPISGHTALYWYRQSLGQGPEFLIYFQGTGAADDSGLPNDRFFAVRPEGSVSTLKIQRTERGDSAVYLCASSSHPGLAGRETQYFGPGTRLLVL.

This chain links TRBV7-9 with TRBJ2-5; a weak D match, TRBD2 (5 bases). Germline loops: CDR1 SEHNR, CDR2 FQNEAQ (reference sequence). Deletions cut 1 base from V and 5 bases from J, with 17 bases between. The CDR3 totals 16 residues. This CDR3 reads CASSLVISPTGETQYF. In DNA form, the CDR3 reads TGTGCCAGCAGCTTAGTTATATCCCCCACGGGGGAGACCCAGTACTTC.

This clonotype came up a few times. The genes are TRBV7-2 and TRBJ1-2; TRBD1 might be the D (5 bases). This CDR3 spans 13 amino acids. Germline V gene lookup returns CDR1 SGHTA and CDR2 FQGNSA. The V end was cut by 1 base, the J end by 8 bases, with 11 bases between. CDR3 DNA sequence: TGTGCCAGCAGCTTAGTGGGGCCCCAGGGCTACACCTTC. Amino acids: CASSLVGPQGYTF. The variable domain in full, with the rest retrieved from reference TRBV7-2 and TRBJ1-2, is GAGVSQSPSNKVTEKGKDVELRCDPISGHTALYWYRQSLGQGLEFLIYFQGNSAPDKSGLPSDRFSAERTGGSVSTLTIQRTQQEDSAVYLCASSLVGPQGYTFGSGTRLTVV.

This clonotype occurred many times. The V call is TRBV28, the J call TRBJ1-5; no clear D. The V gene's germline CDR1 is MDHEN and CDR2 SYDVKM. The CDR3 has 13 residues. Trimming removed 5 bases from V and 2 bases from J, with 7 bases in between. The DNA of the CDR3 is TGTGCCAGCAGTCAAATTGGCAATCAGCCCCAGCATTTT. Its protein is CASSQIGNQPQHF.

In this sample, this clonotype turned up a few times. The J gene is TRBJ2-7, the V gene TRBV27; D may correspond to TRBD1 or TRBD2 (5 bases each). V dropped 4 bases and J dropped 4 bases, with 17 bases sitting between them. The CDR3 is made up of 15 amino acids. Germline V lookup: CDR1 MNHEY, CDR2 SMNVEV (reference sequence). The CDR3 region has the DNA TGTGCCAGCAGTTCCCCCCCGGGACCTTGGTACGAGCAGTACTTC. Translated, it gives CASSSPPGPWYEQYF.

The sample holds many counts of this clonotype. V is TRBV5-1 and J is TRBJ2-1; TRBD2 matches 16 bases. CDR3 length: 20 residues. V trimming: 4 bases; J trimming: 1 base; junction bases outside the gene matches: 11. The germline gives CDR1 SGHRS, CDR2 YFSETQ. In nucleotides, the CDR3 is TGCGCCAGCAGCGGAGCCGGGACTAGCGGGGGGGAGTGGTCCTACAATGAGCAGTTCTTC. This codes for CASSGAGTSGGEWSYNEQFF.

This clonotype has ten or more counts. The chain employs TRBV9 and TRBJ1-1, with D maybe TRBD1 (5 bases). Trimming removed 3 bases from V and 10 bases from J, with 13 bases in between. Germline CDR1 and CDR2: SGDLS and YYNGEE. The CDR3 extends over 12 amino acids. CDR3 DNA: TGTGCCAGCAGCGCCGGGAGGGGTGGAGCTTTCTTT. Translating gives CASSAGRGGAFF.

This chain joins TRBV5-6 and TRBJ2-7; 12 positions match TRBD1. The CDR3 has 16 amino acids. The V and J ends lost 0 bases and 9 bases, in that order; junction bases with no gene match: 10. Germline V gives CDR1 SGHDT, CDR2 YYEEEE. The CDR3 spells CASSLGSGTGGNAQYF. The CDR3 DNA reads as TGTGCCAGCAGCTTGGGGAGCGGGACAGGGGGCAACGCGCAGTACTTC.

The genes are TRBV29-1 and TRBJ1-6; TRBD1 aligns across 10 bases. V gave up 8 bases and J gave up 9 bases; unmatched junction bases: 16. CDR1 is SQVTM, CDR2 ANQGSEA, per germline. The CDR3 is made up of 16 amino acids. The CDR3 nucleotides read TGCAGCCCTGAGGCGGGGGATGACAGGGGGCTTTCACCCCTCCACTTT. It yields the protein CSPEAGDDRGLSPLHF.

The chain uses TRBV6-4 and TRBJ2-1; 9 positions match TRBD2. The germline gives CDR1 MRHNA, CDR2 SNTAGT. Trimming cost V 4 bases and J 8 bases; bases outside gene matches: 6. This CDR3 is 14 amino acids long. As DNA, the CDR3 is TGTGCCAGCAGTGCCGCGGGAGGGCCTTATGAGCAGTTCTTC. Its translation: CASSAAGGPYEQFF.

This clonotype was observed many times. The J gene is TRBJ2-2, the V gene TRBV7-7; 7 nucleotides line up with TRBD1. This CDR3 has 14 amino acids. The germline V gene has CDR1 SSHAT and CDR2 FNYEAQ (reference sequence). With V trimmed by 3 bases and J by 5 bases, 3 bases remained unmatched. DNA for the CDR3: TGTGCCAGCAGCTTTGGGACAGATACCGGGGAGCTGTTTTTT. Amino acid sequence: CASSFGTDTGELFF.

V and J are TRBV7-9 and TRBJ2-5; D not certain. The CDR3 has 14 residues. V was trimmed by 5 bases and J by 7 bases, leaving 17 bases between them. Looked up from germline, CDR1 is SEHNR and CDR2 is FQNEAQ (reference sequence). The CDR3 loop is CASSLRSRSGTQYF. The CDR3 nucleotides read TGTGCCAGCAGCCTACGCTCTAGGAGTGGGACCCAGTACTTC.

The chain has TRBV3-1 and TRBJ1-5; 12 nucleotides match TRBD1. CDR3 size: 18 residues. Germline assignment: CDR1 LGHDT and CDR2 YNNKEL (reference sequence). The trim removed 1 base at V and 7 bases at J, leaving 11 bases unmatched. CDR3 sequence (DNA): TGTGCCAGCAGCCAAGGGCTTCTTCCCGGGACAGGGGGCCAGCCCCAGCATTTT. This gives the protein CASSQGLLPGTGGQPQHF.

This clonotype has at least ten counts. The V gene is TRBV12-3 or TRBV12-4, the J gene TRBJ2-1; D is perhaps TRBD1 or TRBD2 (5 bases each). The germline V and J ends were trimmed by 7 bases and 5 bases, with 12 bases remaining between them. The CDR3 covers 13 residues. The CDR3 DNA reads as TGTGCCAGCACCGGGACGACTCACAATGAGCAGTTCTTC. Its protein is CASTGTTHNEQFF.

This clonotype was seen at least ten times. The chain uses TRBV9 and TRBJ2-2; D gene ambiguous. V was trimmed by 0 bases and J by 4 bases, leaving 7 bases between them. This CDR3 comprises 14 residues. Germline V lookup: CDR1 SGDLS, CDR2 YYNGEE. CDR3 residues: CASSVEVGTGELFF. Written as DNA, the CDR3 is TGTGCCAGCAGCGTAGAGGTGGGCACCGGGGAGCTGTTTTTT.